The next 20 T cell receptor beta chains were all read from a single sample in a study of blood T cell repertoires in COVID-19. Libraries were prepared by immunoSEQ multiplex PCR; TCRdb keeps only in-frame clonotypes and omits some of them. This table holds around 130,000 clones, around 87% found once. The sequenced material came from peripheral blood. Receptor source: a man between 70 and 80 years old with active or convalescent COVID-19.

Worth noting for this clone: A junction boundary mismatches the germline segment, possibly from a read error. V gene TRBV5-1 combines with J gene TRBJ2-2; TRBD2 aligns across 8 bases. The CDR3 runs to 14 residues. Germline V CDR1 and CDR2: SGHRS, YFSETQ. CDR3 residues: CARSPGGGTGELFF. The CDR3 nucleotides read TGCGCCCGCAGCCCCGGGGGGGGGACCGGGGAGCTGTTTTTT.

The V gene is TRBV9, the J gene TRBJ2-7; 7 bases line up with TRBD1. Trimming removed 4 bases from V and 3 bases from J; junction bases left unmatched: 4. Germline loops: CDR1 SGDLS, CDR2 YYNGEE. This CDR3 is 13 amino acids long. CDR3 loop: CASSQGQNYEQYF. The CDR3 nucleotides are TGTGCCAGCAGCCAGGGACAGAACTACGAGCAGTACTTC.

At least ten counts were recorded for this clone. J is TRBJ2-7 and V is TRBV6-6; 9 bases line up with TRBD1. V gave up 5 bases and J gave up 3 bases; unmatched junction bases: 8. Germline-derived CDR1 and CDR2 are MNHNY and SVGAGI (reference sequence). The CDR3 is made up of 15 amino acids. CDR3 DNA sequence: TGTGCCAGCAGTAAAGGACAGGGGTTTAGCTACGAGCAGTACTTC. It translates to CASSKGQGFSYEQYF.

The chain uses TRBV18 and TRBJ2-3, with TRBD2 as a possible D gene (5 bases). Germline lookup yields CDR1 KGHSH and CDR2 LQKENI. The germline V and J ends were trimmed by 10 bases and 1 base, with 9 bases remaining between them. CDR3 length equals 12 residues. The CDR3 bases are TGTGCCACCTCCGGGGGCACAGATACGCAGTATTTT. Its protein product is CATSGGTDTQYF.

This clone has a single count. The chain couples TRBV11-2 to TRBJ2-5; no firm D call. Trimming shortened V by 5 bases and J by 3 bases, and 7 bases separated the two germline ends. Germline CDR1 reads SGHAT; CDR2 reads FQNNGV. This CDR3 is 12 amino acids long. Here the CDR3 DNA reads TGTGCCAGCAGCACTTCTGAAGAGACCCAGTACTTC. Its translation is CASSTSEETQYF. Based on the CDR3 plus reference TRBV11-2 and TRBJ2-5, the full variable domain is EAGVAQSPRYKIIEKRQSVAFWCNPISGHATLYWYQQILGQGPKLLIQFQNNGVVDDSQLPKDRFSAERLKGVDSTLKIQPAKLEDSAVYLCASSTSEETQYFGPGTRLLVL.

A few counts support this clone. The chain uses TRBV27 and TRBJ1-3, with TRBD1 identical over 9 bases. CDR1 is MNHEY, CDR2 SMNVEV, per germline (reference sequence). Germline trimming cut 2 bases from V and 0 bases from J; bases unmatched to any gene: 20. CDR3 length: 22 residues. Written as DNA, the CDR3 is TGTGCCAGCAGTTTAACCTTCCCCGGGACAGGGTCCCTTACTAGCTCTGGAAACACCATATATTTT. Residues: CASSLTFPGTGSLTSSGNTIYF.

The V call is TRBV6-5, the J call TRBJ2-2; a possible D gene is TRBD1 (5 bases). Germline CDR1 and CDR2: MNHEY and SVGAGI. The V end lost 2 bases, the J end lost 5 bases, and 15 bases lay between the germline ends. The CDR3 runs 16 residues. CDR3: CASSYGSWGTTGELFF. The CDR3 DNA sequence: TGTGCCAGCAGTTACGGAAGCTGGGGCACGACCGGGGAGCTGTTTTTT.

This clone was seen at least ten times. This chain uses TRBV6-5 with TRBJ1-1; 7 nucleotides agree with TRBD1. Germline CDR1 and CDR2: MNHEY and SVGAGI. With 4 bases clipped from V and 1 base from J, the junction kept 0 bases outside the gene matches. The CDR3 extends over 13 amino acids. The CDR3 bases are TGTGCCAGCAGTTGGACAGGGAACACTGAAGCTTTCTTT. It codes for CASSWTGNTEAFF.

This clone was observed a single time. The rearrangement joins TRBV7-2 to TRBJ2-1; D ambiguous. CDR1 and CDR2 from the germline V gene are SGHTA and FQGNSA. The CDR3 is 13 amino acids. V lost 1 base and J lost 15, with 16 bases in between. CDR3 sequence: CASSLGRGRLLFF. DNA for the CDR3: TGTGCCAGCAGCTTAGGTCGCGGTCGATTGCTGTTCTTC.

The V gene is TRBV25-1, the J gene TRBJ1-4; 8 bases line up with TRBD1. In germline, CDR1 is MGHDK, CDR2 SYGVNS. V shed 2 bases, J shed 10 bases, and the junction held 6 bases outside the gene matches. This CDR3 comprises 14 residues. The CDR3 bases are TGTGCCAGCAGTGAAGGAACAGGGGGGCTAAAACTGTTTTTT. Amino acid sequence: CASSEGTGGLKLFF.

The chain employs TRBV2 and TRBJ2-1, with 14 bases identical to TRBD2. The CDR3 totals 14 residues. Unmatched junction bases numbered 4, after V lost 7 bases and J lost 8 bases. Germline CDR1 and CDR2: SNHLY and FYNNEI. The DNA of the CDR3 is TGTGCCAGCAAAGGGACTAGCGGGAGCCATGAGCAGTTCTTC. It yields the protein CASKGTSGSHEQFF.

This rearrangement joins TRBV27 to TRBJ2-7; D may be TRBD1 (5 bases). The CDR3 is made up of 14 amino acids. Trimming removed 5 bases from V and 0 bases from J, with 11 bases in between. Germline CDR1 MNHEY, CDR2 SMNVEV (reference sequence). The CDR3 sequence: CASSGAWSSYEQYF. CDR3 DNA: TGTGCCAGCAGTGGGGCCTGGAGCTCCTACGAGCAGTACTTC.

CDR3 sequence: CASSLTTGLNQPQHF. CDR3 in DNA: TGTGCCAGCAGTCTCACGACAGGGCTCAATCAGCCCCAGCATTTT. V and J are TRBV2 and TRBJ1-5, with 7 bases lining up with TRBD1. Looked up from germline, CDR1 is SNHLY and CDR2 is FYNNEI. The ends lost 5 bases at V and 3 bases at J; junction bases unmatched: 7. The CDR3 totals 15 residues.

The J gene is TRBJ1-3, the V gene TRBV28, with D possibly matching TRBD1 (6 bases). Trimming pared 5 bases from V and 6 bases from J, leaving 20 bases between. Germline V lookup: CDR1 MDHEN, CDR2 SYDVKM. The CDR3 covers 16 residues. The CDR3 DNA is TGTGCCAGCAGTCCCCCTAGGGGGGGGGTTGAAAACACCATATATTTT. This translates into CASSPPRGGVENTIYF.

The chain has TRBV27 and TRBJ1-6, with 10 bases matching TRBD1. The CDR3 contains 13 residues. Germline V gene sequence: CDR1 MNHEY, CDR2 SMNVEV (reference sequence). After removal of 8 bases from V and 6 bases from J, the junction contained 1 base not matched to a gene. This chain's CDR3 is CASGDRGNSPLHF. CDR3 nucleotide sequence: TGTGCCAGCGGGGACAGGGGTAATTCACCCCTCCACTTT.

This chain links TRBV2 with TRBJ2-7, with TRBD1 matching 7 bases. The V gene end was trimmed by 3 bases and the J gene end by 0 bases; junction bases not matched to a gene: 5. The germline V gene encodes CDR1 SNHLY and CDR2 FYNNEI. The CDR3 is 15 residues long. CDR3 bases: TGTGCCAGCAGTGACATGGGACAGCCCTCCTACGAGCAGTACTTC. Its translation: CASSDMGQPSYEQYF. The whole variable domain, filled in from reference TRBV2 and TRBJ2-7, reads EPEVTQTPSHQVTQMGQEVILRCVPISNHLYFYWYRQILGQKVEFLVSFYNNEISEKSEIFDDQFSVERPDGSNFTLKIRSTKLEDSAMYFCASSDMGQPSYEQYFGPGTRLTVT.

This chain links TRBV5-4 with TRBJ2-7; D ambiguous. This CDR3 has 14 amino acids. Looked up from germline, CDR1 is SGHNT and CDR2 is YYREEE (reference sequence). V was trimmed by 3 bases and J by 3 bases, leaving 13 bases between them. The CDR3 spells CASSSLTYHYEQYF. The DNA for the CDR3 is TGTGCCAGCAGCTCCTTGACTTACCACTACGAGCAGTACTTC.

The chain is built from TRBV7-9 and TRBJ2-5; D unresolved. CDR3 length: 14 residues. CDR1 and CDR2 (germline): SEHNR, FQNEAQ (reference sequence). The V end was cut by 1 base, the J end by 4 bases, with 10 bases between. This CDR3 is CASSLGAGRETQYF. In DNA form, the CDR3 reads TGTGCCAGCAGCTTAGGGGCAGGCCGAGAGACCCAGTACTTC.

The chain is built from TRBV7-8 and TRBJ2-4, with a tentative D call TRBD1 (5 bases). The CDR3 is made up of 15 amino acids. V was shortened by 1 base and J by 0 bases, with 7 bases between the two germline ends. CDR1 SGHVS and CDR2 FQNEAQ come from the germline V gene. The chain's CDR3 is CASSLVQGAKNIQYF. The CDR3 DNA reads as TGTGCCAGCAGCTTAGTCCAGGGAGCCAAAAACATTCAGTACTTC. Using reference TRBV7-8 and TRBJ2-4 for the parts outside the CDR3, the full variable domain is GAGVSQSPRYKVAKRGQDVALRCDPISGHVSLFWYQQALGQGPEFLTYFQNEAQLDKSGLPSDRFFAERPEGSVSTLKIQRTQQEDSAVYLCASSLVQGAKNIQYFGAGTRLSVL.

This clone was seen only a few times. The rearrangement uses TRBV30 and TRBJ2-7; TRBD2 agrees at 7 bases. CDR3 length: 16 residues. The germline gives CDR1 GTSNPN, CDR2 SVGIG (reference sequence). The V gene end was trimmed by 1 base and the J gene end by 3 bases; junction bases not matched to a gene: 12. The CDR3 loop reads CAWSDLGVAGLYEQYF. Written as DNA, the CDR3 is TGTGCCTGGAGTGACCTTGGGGTAGCGGGCCTCTACGAGCAGTACTTC.